This T cell receptor (beta chain) was sequenced during a study of T-cell reconstitution after alpha-beta-depleted transplantation in children. Study outcomes and limitations: Hyperexpanded clones declined; after one year, newly produced T cells mostly supplied diversity. Several hundred rapidly expanded clones from non-depleted graft cells reportedly supplied alpha-beta T cells about two months post-transplant. The study traced high day-60 TCRbeta diversity in some patients to surviving recipient T cells and thymic progenitors.

V lost 0 bases, J lost 2 bases, and 2 bases stayed unmatched. The CDR3 has 15 amino acids. CDR1 is MNHEY, CDR2 SMNVEV, per germline (reference sequence). Using unique molecular identifiers, the investigators prepared the TCRbeta library. TCRdb fed the PCR reads into MiXCR, producing one record per CDR3 protein. The table records about a million distinct CDR3 sequences, roughly 29% of them present only once. This clonotype has just a few counts. Its antigen is undetermined. The clonotype was recovered from a boy in the first two years of life who had a stem cell transplant for SCID, so the T cells may come from the graft donor. The sample here was PBMCs, mostly from graft donor cells, taken 360 days after TCRalphabeta/CD19-depleted stem cell transplant. The chain combines TRBV27 with TRBJ2-5, with 8 bases that match TRBD2. CDR3: CASSLSSGKQETQYF. The CDR3 DNA sequence: TGTGCCAGCAGTTTATCTAGCGGGAAACAAGAGACCCAGTACTTC.